The 19 T cell receptor beta chains below come from one sample, sequenced in a study of vaccination and CD4 T cells after COVID-19 (dated by TCRdb to between 2020 and 2023). The treatment or condition label, read with the paper, signifies: approximately 10-day PBMC culture with coronavirus spike peptide pools or control peptides (ViraFEST assay). Libraries were prepared through PCR. For sequencing, an Illumina iSeq 100 was employed. TCR sequencing of DNA from cultured CD4+ T cells used the Oncomine TCR Beta short-read assay at the Johns Hopkins FTIC core. TCRdb cleaned the public reads at Q25 with fastp, built clones with MiXCR and kept in-frame beta chains. Each CDR3 protein gets just one entry, which takes the most common genes and DNA from the rows behind it. Recorded for this sample are some 19,000 distinct CDR3 sequences; 62% of them occurred a single time. Under 30% of the sample is in the top ten clones.

The antigens of these receptors remain unknown. Source: CD4+ T cells from blood, cultured in vitro, taken before SARS-CoV-2 vaccination. These receptors all stem from a human donor who received a COVID-19 vaccine.

CDR3 sequence reads: CATSRGERGGYEQYF. The CDR3 nucleotides read TGTGCCACCAGCAGAGGCGAGCGGGGGGGCTACGAGCAGTACTTC. The V and J genes are TRBV15 and TRBJ2-7; 10 bases are a match to TRBD2. The germline V gene has CDR1 LNHNV and CDR2 YYDKDF (reference sequence). The CDR3 is made up of 15 amino acids. With 1 base clipped from V and 3 bases from J, the junction kept 3 bases outside the gene matches.

The chain has TRBV24-1 and TRBJ1-5; possible D gene TRBD1, 5 bases. Germline CDR1 and CDR2: KGHDR and SFDVKD. This CDR3 spans 13 amino acids. The V end was cut by 8 bases, the J end by 1 base, with 8 bases between. CDR3 sequence reads: CATKRQSNQPQHF. CDR3 bases: TGTGCCACCAAAAGACAGAGCAATCAGCCCCAGCATTTT.

The rearrangement uses TRBV2 and TRBJ2-2; D is unresolved. The CDR3 covers 14 residues. Per germline, CDR1 SNHLY and CDR2 FYNNEI. The V end lost 2 bases, the J end lost 4 bases, and 8 bases lay between the germline ends. CDR3 sequence: CASSERGPTGELFF. Here the CDR3 DNA reads TGTGCCAGCAGTGAACGTGGGCCCACCGGGGAGCTGTTTTTT.

The V gene is TRBV20-1, the J gene TRBJ2-3; 9 nucleotides align to TRBD2. V shed 3 bases, J shed 0 bases, and the junction held 10 bases outside the gene matches. CDR1 and CDR2 from the germline V gene are DFQATT and SNEGSKA (reference sequence). CDR3 length: 17 residues. The CDR3 nucleotides are TGCAGTGCTAGTGATCGTGTAGCGGGGGCCAGCACAGATACGCAGTATTTT. Its translation is CSASDRVAGASTDTQYF.

The V gene is TRBV19, the J gene TRBJ1-6, with D possibly TRBD1 on 6 matching bases. Germline V gives CDR1 LNHDA, CDR2 SQIVND (reference sequence). Trimming removed 4 bases at V and 0 bases at J, with 16 bases between. The CDR3 contains 18 residues. The CDR3 sequence is CASSKTGNSGSYNSPLHF. CDR3 nucleotide sequence: TGTGCCAGTAGTAAAACAGGGAATTCTGGCTCCTATAATTCACCCCTCCACTTT.

The gene calls are TRBV11-3 and TRBJ1-1, with D tentatively TRBD1 (5 bases). Germline CDR1 and CDR2: SGHNT and YENEEA. The CDR3 is 18 amino acids. Trimming left V 0 bases short and J 3 bases short, with 20 bases between. The CDR3 nucleotides read TGTGCCAGCAGCTTAGATGGGGTCGGGGGGAAATGGGACACTGAAGCTTTCTTT. Protein: CASSLDGVGGKWDTEAFF.

Here the CDR3 reads CASKAATMNTEAFF. In DNA form, the CDR3 reads TGTGCCAGCAAGGCAGCGACGATGAACACTGAAGCTTTCTTT. This chain joins TRBV6-1 and TRBJ1-1; D gene unclear. This CDR3 is 14 amino acids long. Trimming took 7 bases from V and 0 from J, leaving 12 bases between them. Germline V gives CDR1 MNHNS, CDR2 SASEGT.

This clonotype was detected a few times. This chain connects TRBV20-1 to TRBJ2-3; 7 bases agree with TRBD2. From germline, CDR1 is DFQATT and CDR2 SNEGSKA (reference sequence). V was pared by 8 bases and J by 4 bases, with 12 bases of the junction left unmatched. This CDR3 spans 14 amino acids. CDR3 coding DNA: TGCAGTCCTCTTTGGGCGGGGGAGGCAGATACGCAGTATTTT. Translation: CSPLWAGEADTQYF.

The V and J genes are TRBV27 and TRBJ2-5; maybe TRBD2 (6 bases). Trimming removed 4 bases from V and 3 bases from J, with 18 bases in between. The CDR3 extends over 16 amino acids. The germline CDR1 and CDR2 sequences are MNHEY and SMNVEV (reference sequence). CDR3 sequence reads: CASSWGTRDGKETQYF. Written as DNA, the CDR3 is TGTGCCAGCAGTTGGGGCACGCGGGACGGAAAAGAGACCCAGTACTTC.

This rearrangement joins TRBV27 to TRBJ1-1; D call uncertain. The CDR3 extends over 14 amino acids. The ends were cut back, 2 bases at V and 1 base at J, with 8 bases in the middle. Germline V lookup: CDR1 MNHEY, CDR2 SMNVEV (reference sequence). CDR3 DNA: TGTGCCAGCAGTTTAATTCGGGCGAACACTGAAGCTTTCTTT. It is translated as CASSLIRANTEAFF.

This sequence joins TRBV19 and TRBJ1-1; tentatively, D is TRBD1 (6 bases). Trimming removed 8 bases from V and 10 bases from J, with 17 bases in between. Germline V gene data show CDR1 as LNHDA and CDR2 as SQIVND (reference sequence). The CDR3 is 12 amino acids. DNA of the CDR3: TGTGCCAGTCAAGGGCAGGGGTACTCAGCTTTCTTT. Residues: CASQGQGYSAFF. Combining the CDR3 with reference TRBV19 and TRBJ1-1 gives the whole variable domain DGGITQSPKYLFRKEGQNVTLSCEQNLNHDAMYWYRQDPGQGLRLIYYSQIVNDFQKGDIAEGYSVSREKKESFPLTVTSAQKNPTAFYLCASQGQGYSAFFGQGTRLTVV.

V gene TRBV27 combines with J gene TRBJ2-3; no reliable D call. The V end lost 2 bases, the J end lost 6 bases, and 12 bases lay between the germline ends. Germline-derived CDR1 and CDR2 are MNHEY and SMNVEV (reference sequence). The CDR3 covers 14 residues. The DNA for the CDR3 is TGTGCCAGCAGTTTAAATAGTCCGGGTGATACGCAGTATTTT. The encoded protein is CASSLNSPGDTQYF.

The chain employs TRBV2 and TRBJ2-7; D is tentatively TRBD1 or TRBD2 (5 bases each). This CDR3 region has 14 residues. V shed 7 bases and J shed 5 bases, with 18 bases lying between them. Germline CDR1 reads SNHLY; CDR2 reads FYNNEI. The CDR3 nucleotides are TGTGCCAGCAAAACGGGACGCGGCTCAGACGAGCAGTACTTC. Amino acid sequence: CASKTGRGSDEQYF.

The V call is TRBV20-1, the J call TRBJ2-4; D is ambiguous. CDR3 length equals 14 residues. Germline V lookup: CDR1 DFQATT, CDR2 SNEGSKA (reference sequence). Trimming cost V 4 bases and J 0 bases, with 10 bases left between them. CDR3 region: CSAKDDLAKNIQYF. CDR3 bases: TGCAGTGCTAAAGATGATCTAGCCAAAAACATTCAGTACTTC.

The chain recombines TRBV20-1 with TRBJ1-4; D not resolved. V lost 3 bases to trimming and J lost 7 bases, with 6 bases between them. Looked up from germline, CDR1 is DFQATT and CDR2 is SNEGSKA (reference sequence). The CDR3 has 11 residues. In DNA, the CDR3 is TGCAGTGCTAGCCGGGGTGAAAAACTGTTTTTT. It codes for CSASRGEKLFF.

This clonotype occurred a few times. The chain uses TRBV7-2 and TRBJ1-4, with D possibly TRBD1 on 5 matching bases. CDR1 is SGHTA, CDR2 FQGNSA, per germline. CDR3 length: 16 residues. V dropped 0 bases and J dropped 8 bases, with 16 bases sitting between them. CDR3 sequence: CASSLAPAGRNEKLFF. The CDR3 region has the DNA TGTGCCAGCAGCTTAGCCCCCGCAGGGCGAAACGAAAAACTGTTTTTT.

The chain recombines TRBV12-3 or TRBV12-4 with TRBJ2-5; 11 bases line up with TRBD2. After removal of 9 bases from V and 9 bases from J, the junction contained 9 bases not matched to a gene. The CDR3 has 13 residues. In DNA form, the CDR3 reads TGTGCCAGTAGCGGGGGGGCGATAGGGGCCCAGTACTTC. Protein product: CASSGGAIGAQYF.

The genes are TRBV7-6 and TRBJ2-2, with TRBD2 matching over 9 bases. The CDR3 covers 17 residues. The trim removed 2 bases at V and 4 bases at J, leaving 8 bases unmatched. Germline CDR1 is SGHVS and CDR2 is FNYEAQ. The CDR3 loop reads CASSLSGGGAGTGELFF. In DNA form, the CDR3 reads TGTGCCAGCAGCTTAAGTGGCGGGGGGGCCGGCACCGGGGAGCTGTTTTTT.

The chain joins TRBV6-1 to TRBJ1-5; 7 bases fit TRBD1. This CDR3 spans 17 amino acids. Germline V lookup: CDR1 MNHNS, CDR2 SASEGT. V shed 6 bases, J shed 0 bases, and the junction held 11 bases outside the gene matches. The chain's CDR3 is CASSTGTATYSNQPQHF. In nucleotides, the CDR3 is TGTGCCAGCAGCACCGGGACAGCAACTTATAGCAATCAGCCCCAGCATTTT.